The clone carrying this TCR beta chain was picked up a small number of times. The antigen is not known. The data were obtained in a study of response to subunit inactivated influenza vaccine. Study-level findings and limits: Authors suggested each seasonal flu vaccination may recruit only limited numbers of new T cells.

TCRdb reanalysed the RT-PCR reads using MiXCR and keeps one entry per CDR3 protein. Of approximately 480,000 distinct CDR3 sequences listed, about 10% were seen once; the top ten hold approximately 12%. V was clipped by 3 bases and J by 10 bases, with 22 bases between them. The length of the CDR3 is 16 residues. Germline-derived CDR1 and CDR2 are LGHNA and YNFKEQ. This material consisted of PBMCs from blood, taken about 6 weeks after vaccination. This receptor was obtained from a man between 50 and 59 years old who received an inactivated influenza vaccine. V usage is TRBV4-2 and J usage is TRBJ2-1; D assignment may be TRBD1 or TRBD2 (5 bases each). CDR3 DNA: TGTGCCAGCAGCCACTCTTTCCTTTCCGGGACCGAGGAGCAGTTCTTC. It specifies CASSHSFLSGTEEQFF.